A single sample is the source of the 27 T cell receptor beta chains below, sequenced in a study of T cells in Graves' hyperthyroidism and ophthalmopathy. Amplification targeted TCR beta CDR3 regions from RNA transcripts. RT-PCR in the first round (using the HTBI primer set) targeted the TCR CDR3. MiXCR, applied by TCRdb to the multiplex PCR reads, yields one record per CDR3 protein. Of hundreds of thousands of distinct CDR3 sequences listed, about 15% are singletons. The specimen sequenced was blood. The source of these receptors is a woman aged 25 to 39 with Graves' hyperthyroidism.

This clonotype was observed once. This chain connects TRBV27 to TRBJ2-4; D remains unclear. Germline CDR1 reads MNHEY; CDR2 reads SMNVEV (reference sequence). The germline V and J ends were trimmed by 10 bases and 2 bases, with 6 bases remaining between them. The CDR3 runs 11 residues. CDR3 coding DNA: TGTGCCACCAGGACCAAAAACATTCAGTACTTC. Its translation: CATRTKNIQYF.

This clonotype was observed at least ten times. The chain recombines TRBV6-1 with TRBJ2-3; 7 bases agree with TRBD1. This CDR3 region has 14 residues. Germline CDR1 MNHNS, CDR2 SASEGT. V gave up 5 bases and J gave up 2 bases; unmatched junction bases: 4. Written as DNA, the CDR3 is TGTGCCAGCAGTTACGGGACAGCCACAGATACGCAGTATTTT. This encodes CASSYGTATDTQYF.

This clonotype was counted many times. This chain connects TRBV28 to TRBJ2-5; 8 bases line up with TRBD2. V lost 5 bases and J lost 5; bases outside the gene matches: 10. This CDR3 contains 15 residues. CDR1 is MDHEN and CDR2 is SYDVKM in the germline V gene. This chain's CDR3 is CASSTSAGGSETQYF. The CDR3 DNA sequence: TGTGCCAGCAGTACTTCCGCGGGAGGATCGGAGACCCAGTACTTC.

This clonotype was picked up a small number of times. The chain links TRBV14 to TRBJ2-4, with 7 bases aligning to TRBD1. The CDR3 consists of 16 residues. Germline trimming cut 4 bases from V and 6 bases from J; bases unmatched to any gene: 12. In germline, CDR1 is SGHDN, CDR2 FVKESK. DNA of the CDR3: TGTGCCAGCAGCCTAGGATCAGGACAGGTGGGAAACATTCAGTACTTC. This codes for CASSLGSGQVGNIQYF.

The CDR3 protein is CASSQVGLHSYNEQFF. CDR3 nucleotides: TGCGCCAGCAGCCAAGTGGGACTCCACTCCTACAATGAGCAGTTCTTC. The chain uses TRBV4-3 and TRBJ2-1; D is possibly TRBD2 (6 bases). Germline V gene lookup returns CDR1 LGHNA and CDR2 YSLEER. Trimming removed 1 base at V and 0 bases at J, with 10 bases between. This CDR3 has 16 residues.

This chain uses TRBV4-2 with TRBJ1-5; tentatively, D is TRBD1 (5 bases). Germline CDR1 LGHNA, CDR2 YNFKEQ. Trimming removed 3 bases from V and 3 bases from J, with 12 bases in between. The length of the CDR3 is 15 residues. CDR3 residues: CASSQLQASNQPQHF. The CDR3 DNA is TGTGCCAGCAGCCAGCTACAGGCTTCCAATCAGCCCCAGCATTTT.

This clonotype was counted a few times. This rearrangement joins TRBV20-1 to TRBJ2-7; a possible D gene is TRBD2 (5 bases). The CDR3 sequence is 15 residues long. Trimming pared 6 bases from V and 3 bases from J, leaving 21 bases between. From germline, CDR1 is DFQATT and CDR2 SNEGSKA (reference sequence). The CDR3 loop is CSAQGSLAQIYEQYF. CDR3 nucleotide sequence: TGCAGTGCCCAAGGTTCCCTAGCCCAAATCTACGAGCAGTACTTC.

This clonotype was counted between two and nine times. The chain joins TRBV28 to TRBJ1-6; 7 nucleotides match TRBD1. CDR1 is MDHEN and CDR2 is SYDVKM in the germline V gene. The CDR3 consists of 15 residues. V gave up 6 bases and J gave up 5 bases; unmatched junction bases: 7. The chain's CDR3 is CASRAAGQNNSPLHF. In DNA form, the CDR3 reads TGTGCCAGCAGGGCCGCGGGACAGAATAATTCACCCCTCCACTTT.

This clonotype was recorded at least ten times. The chain joins TRBV11-2 to TRBJ2-6, with 10 bases lining up with TRBD1. The CDR3 is 18 amino acids. Germline V gene data show CDR1 as SGHAT and CDR2 as FQNNGV. V dropped 1 base and J dropped 0; count of bases not matched to a gene: 3. The CDR3 DNA reads TGTGCCAGCAGCTTAGGACAGGGGGCGATCTCTGGGGCCAACGTCCTGACTTTC. Its protein is CASSLGQGAISGANVLTF.

This clonotype was detected ten times or more. The chain couples TRBV10-3 to TRBJ2-4; 11 nucleotides line up with TRBD2. The junction had 6 bases not matched to a gene; V was cut back by 2 bases and J by 6 bases. CDR1 ENHRY and CDR2 SYGVKD come from the germline V gene. The CDR3 sequence is 16 residues long. CDR3 in DNA: TGTGCCATCAGTGAGGGGACTAGCGGCTTGCTAAACATTCAGTACTTC. This encodes CAISEGTSGLLNIQYF.

This clonotype was detected only a few times. V usage is TRBV6-1 and J usage is TRBJ1-5; D call uncertain. The CDR3 has 14 residues. Germline CDR1 MNHNS, CDR2 SASEGT. The V end lost 1 base, the J end lost 3 bases, and 7 bases lay between the germline ends. In nucleotides, the CDR3 is TGTGCCAGCAGTGAAGGGGTCCCCAATCAGCCCCAGCATTTT. Amino acids: CASSEGVPNQPQHF.

This clonotype was counted at least ten times. This chain links TRBV12-3 or TRBV12-4 with TRBJ1-5; TRBD1 is a possible D gene (6 bases). V was shortened by 6 bases and J by 2 bases, with 29 bases between the two germline ends. The CDR3 has 20 amino acids. CDR3 loop: CASRFGGTSAGPGGNQPQHF. The CDR3 DNA is TGTGCCAGCAGATTCGGGGGGACATCAGCAGGCCCGGGAGGCAATCAGCCCCAGCATTTT.

This clonotype was seen ten or more times. V usage is TRBV12-3 or TRBV12-4 and J usage is TRBJ1-1; TRBD1 aligns across 8 bases. The CDR3 consists of 17 residues. Trimming took 5 bases from V and 6 from J; bases not matched to a gene: 17. The CDR3 DNA sequence: TGTGCCAGCAGTCCAAGAGCTGACAGGGGAATGTGGGCTGAAGCTTTCTTT. Translation gives CASSPRADRGMWAEAFF.

There are many counts of this clonotype. The chain employs TRBV28 and TRBJ1-5, with D maybe TRBD1 (5 bases). The V gene's germline CDR1 is MDHEN and CDR2 SYDVKM. CDR3 size: 17 residues. Trimming stripped 6 bases from V and 0 bases from J, with 18 bases between. The CDR3 loop is CASSPSLGTYSNQPQHF. CDR3 nucleotide sequence: TGTGCCAGCAGCCCATCCCTAGGGACGTATAGCAATCAGCCCCAGCATTTT.

The V and J genes are TRBV27 and TRBJ1-6; D is uncertain. Germline CDR1 MNHEY, CDR2 SMNVEV (reference sequence). The V and J ends lost 5 bases and 11 bases respectively, with 10 bases between them. The CDR3 runs to 12 residues. The CDR3: CASSHPQTPLHF. The CDR3 DNA reads as TGTGCCAGCAGTCACCCTCAAACACCCCTCCACTTT.

The chain links TRBV18 to TRBJ1-4; 11 bases map to TRBD1. Germline V gene lookup returns CDR1 KGHSH and CDR2 LQKENI. Trimming at V came to 0 bases and at J to 4 bases, leaving 10 bases not matched to a gene. CDR3 size: 19 residues. The CDR3 DNA sequence: TGTGCCAGCTCACCACCGTTTGGACAGGGGGCGCAGGATAATGAAAAACTGTTTTTT. Its translation: CASSPPFGQGAQDNEKLFF.

V usage is TRBV5-4 and J usage is TRBJ1-1, with D perhaps TRBD1 (5 bases). Germline assignment: CDR1 SGHNT and CDR2 YYREEE (reference sequence). V was cut by 4 bases and J by 0 bases, with 13 bases left in between. CDR3 length: 15 residues. The CDR3 loop reads CASSLAGQLNTEAFF. The DNA for the CDR3 is TGTGCCAGCAGCCTTGCGGGGCAACTGAACACTGAAGCTTTCTTT.

This clonotype was seen many times. The chain recombines TRBV28 with TRBJ1-1; D remains unclear. The CDR3 contains 11 residues. Trimming took off 10 bases at V and 3 bases at J, with 9 bases between the two ends. Germline assignment: CDR1 MDHEN and CDR2 SYDVKM. The CDR3 sequence is CATNRDTEAFF. The CDR3 DNA reads as TGTGCCACAAACCGGGACACTGAAGCTTTCTTT.

This clonotype was counted many times. The chain is built from TRBV10-3 and TRBJ2-2, with 11 bases lining up with TRBD2. The length of the CDR3 is 17 residues. CDR1 is ENHRY and CDR2 is SYGVKD in the germline V gene. Trimming removed 5 bases from V and 6 bases from J; junction bases left unmatched: 11. Here the CDR3 DNA reads TGTGCCATCAGTCCCATACTAGCGGGAGTATCAGCCGGGGAGCTGTTTTTT. Translating it yields CAISPILAGVSAGELFF.

This chain connects TRBV7-2 to TRBJ1-5; no reliable D call. Trimming stripped 2 bases from V and 0 bases from J, with 8 bases between. Germline assignment: CDR1 SGHTA and CDR2 FQGNSA. The CDR3 has 15 amino acids. The CDR3 sequence: CASSLKDYSNQPQHF. As DNA, the CDR3 is TGTGCCAGCAGCTTAAAGGATTATAGCAATCAGCCCCAGCATTTT.

The table lists this clonotype with many counts. The V call is TRBV6-2 or TRBV6-3, the J call TRBJ2-3; 8 nucleotides agree with TRBD2. Germline CDR1 reads MNHEY; CDR2 reads SVGEGT. The CDR3 spans 16 residues. The V segment lost 1 base and the J segment 2 bases; nucleotides outside the gene matches: 5. The CDR3 here is CASSYLLADYTDTQYF. The CDR3 coding sequence is TGTGCCAGCAGTTACTTACTAGCGGATTACACAGATACGCAGTATTTT.

This clonotype has ten or more counts. This sequence joins TRBV10-3 and TRBJ2-1, with 7 positions matching TRBD1. This CDR3 region has 15 residues. V was clipped by 0 bases and J by 10 bases; unmatched bases: 9. CDR1 and CDR2 (germline): ENHRY, SYGVKD. The CDR3 DNA is TGTGCCATCAGTGAGTCAACAGGGGAGAATACCGAGCAGTTCTTC. Protein product: CAISESTGENTEQFF.

This clonotype was found many times. Here the CDR3 DNA reads TGCAGTGCTAGGGGGACTAGCGGGAGGGCCAGTGAGCAGTTCTTC. It yields the protein CSARGTSGRASEQFF. The chain couples TRBV20-1 to TRBJ2-1, with 16 positions matching TRBD2. The CDR3 contains 15 residues. Germline CDR1 is DFQATT and CDR2 is SNEGSKA (reference sequence). The ends lost 3 bases at V and 9 bases at J; junction bases unmatched: 5.

This clonotype was counted many times. The rearrangement uses TRBV7-2 and TRBJ2-2; D not certain. Germline V gene data show CDR1 as SGHTA and CDR2 as FQGNSA. There are 16 residues in the CDR3. The germline V and J ends were trimmed by 2 bases and 0 bases, with 10 bases remaining between them. The CDR3 sequence: CASSLNSSPNTGELFF. The CDR3 DNA reads TGTGCCAGCAGCTTAAACTCCTCCCCGAACACCGGGGAGCTGTTTTTT.

In this sample, this clonotype turned up many times. CDR3 sequence (DNA): TGTGCCAGCAGGGCTAGCCACAGGGGATCTAATCAGCCCCAGCATTTT. Its protein is CASRASHRGSNQPQHF. This chain links TRBV28 with TRBJ1-5; 7 positions agree with TRBD1. Trimming removed 6 bases from V and 4 bases from J; junction bases left unmatched: 12. The CDR3 is 16 amino acids. Looked up from germline, CDR1 is MDHEN and CDR2 is SYDVKM. The full variable domain, its missing parts supplied by reference TRBV28 and TRBJ1-5, is DVKVTQSSRYLVKRTGEKVFLECVQDMDHENMFWYRQDPGLGLRLIYFSYDVKMKEKGDIPEGYSVSREKKERFSLILESASTNQTSMYLCASRASHRGSNQPQHFGDGTRLSIL.

This clonotype showed up many times. This chain connects TRBV2 to TRBJ1-5, with D hard to call. Germline V CDR1 and CDR2: SNHLY, FYNNEI. The CDR3 length is 14 residues. Trimming took 5 bases from V and 6 from J, leaving 14 bases between them. The CDR3 bases are TGTGCCAGCAGTTGGTTGGGGAGTCCTCAGCCCCAGCATTTT. It specifies CASSWLGSPQPQHF.

In its sample, this clonotype was seen a few times. This chain uses TRBV10-2 with TRBJ1-2; unclear D gene. CDR1 is WSHSY, CDR2 SAAADI, per germline. V shed 2 bases and J shed 4 bases, with 8 bases lying between them. The CDR3 consists of 13 residues. The DNA for the CDR3 is TGCGCCAGCAGTGAGAACGGGAGCTATGGCTACACCTTC. As protein: CASSENGSYGYTF.